This TCR beta chain was sequenced in a study of OX40 agonist ivuxolimab in advanced cancers. Across the whole study: At doses from 0.01 to 10 mg/kg, patients were given intravenous ivuxolimab every 2 weeks.

With respect to this clone: The antigen is undetermined.

Broader study findings: It was not determined which antigens were specifically recognized by the peripheral T cells that had undergone clonal expansion. The CD4+ and CD8+ T cells in the blood had expanded clonally by week 6 at 0.1 to 3.0 mg/kg.

Looked up from germline, CDR1 is SNHLY and CDR2 is FYNNEI. Between the trimmed V and J ends, which lost 9 bases and 0 bases, there was a span of 11 bases. CDR3 size: 14 residues. Sequencing was performed with immunoSEQ multiplex PCR; in TCRdb, only in-frame clones are kept and a portion is missing. Found here are 35,000 to 50,000 clones, 82% of them singletons; the top ten hold approximately 25%. The sample consisted of CD4+ or CD8+ T cells sorted from blood, taken in a trial of the OX40 agonist ivuxolimab. The genes are TRBV2 and TRBJ1-4; D is uncertain. The receptor comes from an adult with an advanced solid tumor such as melanoma, head and neck, liver or kidney cancer. The DNA for the CDR3 is TGTGCCAGTCACTACACTGCAACTAATGAAAAACTGTTTTTT. As protein: CASHYTATNEKLFF.